These 15 T cell receptor beta chains originate from one sample sequenced in a study of T cell clones after liver transplantation. Repertoires were generated with immunoSEQ multiplex PCR, while TCRdb's copy carries only in-frame clones and drops some. This table holds 9,000 to 10,000 clones, roughly 79% found once. Sequencing was performed on CD8+ T cells from blood, taken before liver transplant. The source is a human donor who received a liver transplant.

The V call is TRBV4-3, the J call TRBJ2-2; unclear D gene. The CDR3 length is 14 residues. V was pared by 3 bases and J by 4 bases, with 9 bases between. Germline V gives CDR1 LGHNA, CDR2 YSLEER. CDR3 coding DNA: TGCGCCAGCAGCCAGGGAACGGGCACCGGGGAGCTGTTTTTT. The encoded protein is CASSQGTGTGELFF.

The chain recombines TRBV7-9 with TRBJ2-7, with a tentative D call TRBD2 (6 bases). This CDR3 spans 14 amino acids. The V gene's germline CDR1 is SEHNR and CDR2 FQNEAQ (reference sequence). V dropped 3 bases and J dropped 2 bases, with 11 bases sitting between them. The CDR3 sequence is CASSFSSVPYEQYF. CDR3 coding DNA: TGTGCCAGCAGCTTTTCTAGCGTTCCCTACGAGCAGTACTTC.

This sequence joins TRBV9 and TRBJ1-6; D is possibly TRBD1 (5 bases). V was cut by 0 bases and J by 11 bases, with 15 bases left in between. CDR1 and CDR2 (germline): SGDLS, YYNGEE. The CDR3 is 15 amino acids. The CDR3 DNA follows: TGTGCCAGCAGCGTAGGTGGGGGAGAGAGGACACCCCTCCACTTT. Encoded protein: CASSVGGGERTPLHF.

The chain uses TRBV14 and TRBJ1-4; D is ambiguous. CDR1 is SGHDN and CDR2 is FVKESK in the germline V gene. This CDR3 region has 14 residues. The ends were cut back, 1 base at V and 12 bases at J, with 15 bases in the middle. In nucleotides, the CDR3 is TGTGCCAGCAGCCAAGGTCAGGATAATGAGCAACTGTTTTTT. This sequence encodes CASSQGQDNEQLFF.

The chain links TRBV28 to TRBJ2-1; D possibly corresponds to TRBD2 (5 bases). Germline assignment: CDR1 MDHEN and CDR2 SYDVKM. This CDR3 is 13 amino acids long. V dropped 6 bases and J dropped 8 bases, with 14 bases sitting between them. The DNA for the CDR3 is TGTGCCAGCAGGCCCCGGGGTAGCTATGAGCAGTTCTTC. Translation gives CASRPRGSYEQFF.

The CDR3 protein is CASSSTMRRDAYEQYF. Written as DNA, the CDR3 is TGTGCCAGCAGCTCTACGATGCGGCGGGATGCCTACGAGCAGTACTTC. The chain combines TRBV7-9 with TRBJ2-7; tentative D call: TRBD2 (6 bases). Germline CDR1 reads SEHNR; CDR2 reads FQNEAQ (reference sequence). The germline V and J ends were trimmed by 4 bases and 2 bases, with 18 bases remaining between them. This CDR3 comprises 16 residues. Based on the CDR3 plus reference TRBV7-9 and TRBJ2-7, the full variable domain is DTGVSQNPRHKITKRGQNVTFRCDPISEHNRLYWYRQTLGQGPEFLTYFQNEAQLEKSRLLSDRFSAERPKGSFSTLEIQRTEQGDSAMYLCASSSTMRRDAYEQYFGPGTRLTVT.

The chain joins TRBV28 to TRBJ2-7; 8 bases match TRBD1. The germline V gene has CDR1 MDHEN and CDR2 SYDVKM. This CDR3 has 16 residues. The V segment lost 3 bases and the J segment 4 bases; nucleotides outside the gene matches: 11. The CDR3 loop reads CASSLTIQGVGYEQYF. DNA of the CDR3: TGTGCCAGCAGTTTGACTATACAGGGGGTCGGGTACGAGCAGTACTTC.

This clone was seen only a few times. The rearrangement uses TRBV10-3 and TRBJ2-3; D may be TRBD1 or TRBD2 (6 bases each). This CDR3 contains 17 residues. CDR1 is ENHRY, CDR2 SYGVKD, per germline. V was cut by 2 bases and J by 1 base, with 16 bases left in between. The CDR3 DNA reads TGTGCCATCAGTGAGACCCCAGGAGGGGGTGGCACAGATACGCAGTATTTT. Amino acid sequence: CAISETPGGGGTDTQYF.

The chain combines TRBV28 with TRBJ2-1, with unresolved D. CDR1 is MDHEN, CDR2 SYDVKM, per germline. The CDR3 is 13 residues long. Deletions cut 6 bases from V and 5 bases from J, with 11 bases between. Here the CDR3 DNA reads TGTGCCAGCAGCCCTAGAGACAACAATGAGCAGTTCTTC. This sequence encodes CASSPRDNNEQFF.

This sequence joins TRBV27 and TRBJ1-1; TRBD1 aligns across 10 bases. CDR3 length: 18 residues. The V gene end was trimmed by 5 bases and the J gene end by 3 bases; junction bases not matched to a gene: 15. The germline V gene encodes CDR1 MNHEY and CDR2 SMNVEV (reference sequence). The CDR3 reads CASSPFLTGGPEDTEAFF. The CDR3 DNA follows: TGTGCCAGCAGTCCCTTCCTGACAGGGGGCCCCGAGGACACTGAAGCTTTCTTT.

The gene calls are TRBV27 and TRBJ1-5; a possible D gene is TRBD1 (5 bases). With 6 bases removed from V and 2 bases from J, the gap between germline ends came to 20 bases. CDR1 is MNHEY, CDR2 SMNVEV, per germline (reference sequence). The CDR3 consists of 17 residues. The CDR3 coding sequence is TGTGCCAGCAGCCGAATGCCGGGGGGAGTGGGCAATCAGCCCCAGCATTTT. It is translated as CASSRMPGGVGNQPQHF.

The gene calls are TRBV27 and TRBJ2-7, with no clear D. Germline V gene data show CDR1 as MNHEY and CDR2 as SMNVEV (reference sequence). Trimming took off 0 bases at V and 5 bases at J, with 8 bases between the two ends. The length of the CDR3 is 13 residues. CDR3 nucleotides: TGTGCCAGCAGTTTATCGGGCGTGCACGAGCAGTACTTC. Translation gives CASSLSGVHEQYF.

This chain joins TRBV7-6 and TRBJ2-7; 7 positions agree with TRBD1. This CDR3 comprises 17 residues. The germline V gene encodes CDR1 SGHVS and CDR2 FNYEAQ. Losses at the gene ends were 3 bases for V and 2 bases for J; bases not matched to a gene: 13. This CDR3 reads CASSFNDRDRPTYEQYF. CDR3 bases: TGTGCCAGCAGCTTCAACGACCGGGACAGACCCACCTACGAGCAGTACTTC.

V gene TRBV6-5 combines with J gene TRBJ2-2; D gene unclear. The CDR3 covers 16 residues. Looked up from germline, CDR1 is MNHEY and CDR2 is SVGAGI. The V end was cut by 2 bases, the J end by 4 bases, with 14 bases between. The CDR3 bases are TGTGCCAGCAGTTACCTCCCCGACTCGTTCACCGGGGAGCTGTTTTTT. It is translated as CASSYLPDSFTGELFF.

This rearrangement joins TRBV5-1 to TRBJ1-4; TRBD1 aligns across 10 bases. With 7 bases clipped from V and 4 bases from J, the junction kept 13 bases outside the gene matches. CDR1 SGHRS and CDR2 YFSETQ come from the germline V gene. This CDR3 contains 17 residues. CDR3 loop: CASSSPGTGAINEKLFF. The CDR3, as DNA: TGCGCCAGCTCATCCCCGGGGACAGGGGCGATTAATGAAAAACTGTTTTTT.